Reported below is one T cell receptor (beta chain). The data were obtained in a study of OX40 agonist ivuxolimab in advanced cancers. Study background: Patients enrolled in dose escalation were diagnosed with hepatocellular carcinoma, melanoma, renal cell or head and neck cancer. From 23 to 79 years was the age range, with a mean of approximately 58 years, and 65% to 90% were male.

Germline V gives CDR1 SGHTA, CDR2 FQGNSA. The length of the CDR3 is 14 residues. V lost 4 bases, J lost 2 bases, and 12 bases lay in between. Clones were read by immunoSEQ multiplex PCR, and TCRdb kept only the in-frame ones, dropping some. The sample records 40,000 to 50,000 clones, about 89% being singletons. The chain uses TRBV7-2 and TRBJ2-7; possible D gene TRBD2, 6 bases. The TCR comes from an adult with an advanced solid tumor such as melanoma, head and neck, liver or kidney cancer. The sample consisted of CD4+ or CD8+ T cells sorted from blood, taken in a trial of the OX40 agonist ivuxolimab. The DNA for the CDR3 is TGTGCCAGCAGCTCTTTAGCGGAGACCTACGAGCAGTACTTC. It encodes CASSSLAETYEQYF.